Following are 3 T cell receptor beta chains from one sample sequenced in a study of cytomegalovirus exposure and HLA in healthy donors (dated by TCRdb to the late 2010s). The library was made by the immunoSEQ multiplex PCR assay. For the multiplex PCR, a mixture combining 60 forward primers for TCR Vbeta segments and 13 reverse primers for TCR Jbeta segments was used. This immuneACCESS table, as held by TCRdb, lists in-frame sequences with V and J called but not all clones. Of the missing ones, under half trace to an unresolved V gene in checked studies; the others have no known cause. Recorded for this sample are under 150,000 clones; around 84% of them occurred a single time. Roughly 2.7% of the sample is in the top ten clones. Sequenced sample: PBMCs. These receptor sequences come from a boy aged 2-9 years in good health and CMV-seronegative.

The J gene is TRBJ2-3, the V gene TRBV28; tentatively, D is TRBD2 (5 bases). Germline CDR1 MDHEN, CDR2 SYDVKM. The CDR3 is 15 residues long. Trimming took 2 bases from V and 2 from J, leaving 11 bases between them. The CDR3 loop is CASSLSGSYTDTQYF. CDR3 DNA sequence: TGTGCCAGCAGTTTAAGCGGCTCTTACACAGATACGCAGTATTTT.

The chain couples TRBV2 to TRBJ2-5, with D perhaps matching TRBD2 (7 bases). The CDR3 is 12 amino acids. Looked up from germline, CDR1 is SNHLY and CDR2 is FYNNEI. V lost 11 bases, J lost 3 bases, and 13 bases lay in between. This CDR3 is CAGKGGEETQYF. The CDR3 DNA reads TGTGCCGGTAAAGGGGGGGAAGAGACCCAGTACTTC.

The chain is built from TRBV11-3 and TRBJ2-7; 8 nucleotides match TRBD1. CDR1 and CDR2 (germline): SGHNT, YENEEA. The J segment lost 5 bases and the V segment lost 1 base, leaving 7 bases of the junction unmatched. The CDR3 has 15 amino acids. For the CDR3, the DNA is TGTGCCAGCAGCTTAGTTTCCGGGACAGGTGACGAGCAGTACTTC. This translates into CASSLVSGTGDEQYF.